One sample yielded the 8 T cell receptor beta chains listed below, sequenced in a study of T cell responses to AZD1222 COVID-19 vaccine. Clones were sequenced by immunoSEQ multiplex PCR, and TCRdb holds only the in-frame ones, with some missing. The table has over 120,000 clones, approximately 85% seen once. The source material was peripheral blood, sampled 28 days after the second dose of the MenACWY control vaccine. The source is an adult who received the MenACWY meningococcal vaccine as a control.

This clone has more than one count but fewer than ten. The V gene is TRBV7-2, the J gene TRBJ2-1; either TRBD1 or TRBD2 may supply D (5 bases each). The germline CDR1 and CDR2 sequences are SGHTA and FQGNSA. Between the trimmed V and J ends, which lost 2 bases and 7 bases, there was a span of 12 bases. CDR3 length: 14 residues. The CDR3 coding sequence is TGTGCCAGCAGCTTATTCGGGGCCAGGAATGAGCAGTTCTTC. This codes for CASSLFGARNEQFF. The whole variable domain, filled in from reference TRBV7-2 and TRBJ2-1, reads GAGVSQSPSNKVTEKGKDVELRCDPISGHTALYWYRQSLGQGLEFLIYFQGNSAPDKSGLPSDRFSAERTGGSVSTLTIQRTQQEDSAVYLCASSLFGARNEQFFGPGTRLTVL.

This clone was observed a handful of times. Written as DNA, the CDR3 is TGTGCCAGCAGTTTAAAGGGGTCCTCACCCCTCCACTTT. It specifies CASSLKGSSPLHF. The chain employs TRBV12-3 or TRBV12-4 and TRBJ1-6, with D perhaps TRBD1 (5 bases). V lost 2 bases to trimming and J lost 10 bases, with 9 bases between them. The CDR3 is 13 residues long.

The J gene is TRBJ2-7, the V gene TRBV4-1; 7 bases align to TRBD2. The CDR3 extends over 14 amino acids. Trimming cost V 4 bases and J 0 bases; bases outside gene matches: 3. The V gene's germline CDR1 is MGHRA and CDR2 YSYEKL. The CDR3 region is CASSPGLVSYEQYF. CDR3 nucleotides: TGCGCCAGCAGCCCCGGACTAGTCTCCTACGAGCAGTACTTC.

The V and J genes are TRBV9 and TRBJ1-1; 8 bases line up with TRBD1. There are 14 residues in the CDR3. Losses at the gene ends were 2 bases for V and 1 base for J; bases not matched to a gene: 1. The germline V gene encodes CDR1 SGDLS and CDR2 YYNGEE. The CDR3 loop is CASSVQGANTEAFF. In nucleotides, the CDR3 is TGTGCCAGCAGCGTGCAGGGGGCGAACACTGAAGCTTTCTTT.

The chain recombines TRBV11-1 with TRBJ1-1; TRBD1 aligns across 7 bases. Per the germline V gene, CDR1 is SGHAT and CDR2 is FQDESV (reference sequence). V lost 6 bases to trimming and J lost 2 bases; unmatched junction nucleotides: 6. The CDR3 is made up of 14 amino acids. CDR3 bases: TGTGCCAGCAGTTCACAGGGGATCAACACTGAAGCTTTCTTT. Protein sequence: CASSSQGINTEAFF.

J is TRBJ2-2 and V is TRBV2; no clear D gene. CDR1 and CDR2 (germline): SNHLY, FYNNEI. The CDR3 runs to 16 residues. Trimming took 5 bases from V and 0 from J, leaving 13 bases between them. CDR3 residues: CASSLRSLANTGELFF. CDR3 coding DNA: TGTGCCAGCAGTCTCCGGAGCCTCGCGAACACCGGGGAGCTGTTTTTT.

The CDR3 DNA sequence: TGTGCCAGTAGTGGCCGGGATAAAAAACAGCCCCAGCATTTT. It yields the protein CASSGRDKKQPQHF. This chain links TRBV19 with TRBJ1-5; D is uncertain. Deletions cut 5 bases from V and 7 bases from J, with 15 bases between. The CDR3 runs 14 residues. CDR1 is LNHDA, CDR2 SQIVND, per germline (reference sequence).

The gene calls are TRBV11-3 and TRBJ1-4; D not resolved. The V gene's germline CDR1 is SGHNT and CDR2 YENEEA. The CDR3 extends over 14 amino acids. Trimming removed 1 base from V and 8 bases from J, with 11 bases in between. The DNA of the CDR3 is TGTGCCAGCAGCTTAGCCTCGACCAGGGAAAAACTGTTTTTT. As protein: CASSLASTREKLFF.